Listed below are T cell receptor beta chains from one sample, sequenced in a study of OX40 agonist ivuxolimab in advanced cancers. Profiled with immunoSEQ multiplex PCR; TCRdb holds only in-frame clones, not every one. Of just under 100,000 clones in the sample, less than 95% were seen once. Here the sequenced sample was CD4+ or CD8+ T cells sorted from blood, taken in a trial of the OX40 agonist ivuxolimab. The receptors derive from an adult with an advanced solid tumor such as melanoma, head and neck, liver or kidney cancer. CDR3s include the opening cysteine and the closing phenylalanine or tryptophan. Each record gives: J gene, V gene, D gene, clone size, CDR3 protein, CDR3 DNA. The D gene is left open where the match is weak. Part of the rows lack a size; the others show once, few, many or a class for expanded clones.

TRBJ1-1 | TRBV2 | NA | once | CASRTGLWDTEAFF | TGTGCCAGCCGTACGGGGCTGTGGGACACTGAAGCTTTCTTT
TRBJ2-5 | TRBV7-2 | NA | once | CASSLDWGETQYF | TGTGCCAGCAGCTTAGATTGGGGCGAGACCCAGTACTTC
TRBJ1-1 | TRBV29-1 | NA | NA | CSYLIGFMNTEAFF | TGCAGTTACTTGATAGGGTTCATGAACACTGAAGCTTTCTTT
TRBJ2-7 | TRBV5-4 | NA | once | CASSLLAGSYEQYF | TGTGCCAGCAGCTTGTTGGCCGGAAGCTACGAGCAGTACTTC
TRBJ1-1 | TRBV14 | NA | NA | CASSRGFTEAFF | TGTGCCAGCAGCCGGGGGTTCACTGAAGCTTTCTTT
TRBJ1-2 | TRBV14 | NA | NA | CASSQSRYGYTF | TGTGCCAGCAGCCAAAGCAGATATGGCTACACCTTC
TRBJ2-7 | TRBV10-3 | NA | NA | CAISESRYEQYF | TGTGCCATCAGTGAGTCTCGATACGAGCAGTACTTC
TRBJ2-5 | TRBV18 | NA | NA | CASSSTSQETQYF | TGTGCCAGCTCAAGCACCTCCCAAGAGACCCAGTACTTC
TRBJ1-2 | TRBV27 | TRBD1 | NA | CASSLFGEGAAAGYTF | TGTGCCAGCAGTTTATTTGGGGAGGGGGCGGCGGCTGGCTACACCTTC
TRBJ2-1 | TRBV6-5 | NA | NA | CASSYADEQFF | TGTGCCAGCAGTTACGCCGATGAGCAGTTCTTC
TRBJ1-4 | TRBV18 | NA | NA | CASSPAIAATNEKLFF | TGTGCCAGCTCACCAGCGATCGCTGCAACTAATGAAAAACTGTTTTTT
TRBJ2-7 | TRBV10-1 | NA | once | CASSESIAAQQYF | TGCGCCAGCAGTGAGTCGATCGCGGCCCAGCAGTACTTC
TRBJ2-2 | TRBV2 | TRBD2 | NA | CASKRERDTGELFF | TGTGCCAGCAAGCGGGAGAGGGACACCGGGGAGCTGTTTTTT
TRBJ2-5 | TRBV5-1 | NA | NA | CASSLMAQETQYF | TGCGCCAGCAGCTTGATGGCCCAAGAGACCCAGTACTTC
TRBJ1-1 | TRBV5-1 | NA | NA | CASSLDTSEAFF | TGCGCCAGCAGCTTGGATACATCTGAAGCTTTCTTT